These 13 T cell receptor beta chains share one sample of origin, sequenced in a study of blood T cell repertoires in COVID-19. TCRdb's table, derived via immunoSEQ multiplex PCR, lists solely in-frame clones and lacks some. The data hold roughly 260,000 clones, with roughly nine tenths observed a single time. Sequences were obtained from peripheral blood. These receptors came from a man aged 60 to 75 who had recovered from COVID-19.

The V and J genes are TRBV9 and TRBJ2-1; 12 nucleotides align to TRBD2. The CDR3 runs to 18 residues. Germline loops: CDR1 SGDLS, CDR2 YYNGEE. Germline trimming cut 0 bases from V and 1 base from J; bases unmatched to any gene: 5. The CDR3 sequence: CASSVGLAGGLSYNEQFF. The CDR3 DNA reads as TGTGCCAGCAGCGTAGGGCTAGCGGGGGGGTTGTCCTACAATGAGCAGTTCTTC.

This chain uses TRBV19 with TRBJ1-1; D ambiguous. The CDR3 has 12 amino acids. Looked up from germline, CDR1 is LNHDA and CDR2 is SQIVND (reference sequence). V lost 9 bases, J lost 3 bases, and 11 bases lay in between. This CDR3 reads CASGDGYTEAFF. The CDR3 DNA reads TGTGCCAGCGGGGATGGGTACACTGAAGCTTTCTTT.

The J gene is TRBJ2-5, the V gene TRBV18, with D possibly being TRBD2 (5 bases). This CDR3 spans 15 amino acids. V shed 1 base and J shed 5 bases, with 14 bases lying between them. The germline gives CDR1 KGHSH, CDR2 LQKENI. The CDR3, as DNA: TGTGCCAGCTCACCACGGACTGGGCAAGGGGAGACCCAGTACTTC. Protein sequence: CASSPRTGQGETQYF.

The rearrangement joins TRBV6-6 to TRBJ2-1; perhaps TRBD2 as D (6 bases). Germline CDR1 and CDR2: MNHNY and SVGAGI (reference sequence). V shed 4 bases and J shed 8 bases, with 12 bases lying between them. The CDR3 totals 13 residues. The chain's CDR3 is CASSLTRNDEQFF. The CDR3 DNA reads as TGTGCCAGCAGTTTGACTAGAAATGATGAGCAGTTCTTC.

The chain couples TRBV19 to TRBJ2-1, with a possible D match to TRBD2 (7 bases). Germline CDR1 and CDR2: LNHDA and SQIVND (reference sequence). The CDR3 is 17 amino acids. Trimming stripped 3 bases from V and 3 bases from J, with 18 bases between. The CDR3 reads CASSIRRAGAYYNEQFF. CDR3 coding DNA: TGTGCCAGTAGTATTAGGAGGGCGGGGGCCTACTACAATGAGCAGTTCTTC.

The V call is TRBV19, the J call TRBJ2-7, with TRBD2 matching 8 bases. Germline CDR1 LNHDA, CDR2 SQIVND (reference sequence). The CDR3 is 14 residues long. With V trimmed by 10 bases and J by 4 bases, 12 bases remained unmatched. In DNA form, the CDR3 reads TGTGCCACCAACCCGGGGGGGTCCGGGTACGAGCAGTACTTC. Amino acids: CATNPGGSGYEQYF.

This chain joins TRBV5-4 and TRBJ2-1; TRBD2 agrees at 7 bases. Trimming took 0 bases from V and 4 from J; bases not matched to a gene: 4. This CDR3 spans 15 amino acids. Germline V gene data show CDR1 as SGHNT and CDR2 as YYREEE (reference sequence). The CDR3 region has the DNA TGTGCCAGCAGCTTGGTTACTAGCGCATACAATGAGCAGTTCTTC. Its protein is CASSLVTSAYNEQFF.

This sequence joins TRBV19 and TRBJ1-1; a weak D match, TRBD1 (5 bases). The germline gives CDR1 LNHDA, CDR2 SQIVND (reference sequence). Trimming removed 6 bases at V and 3 bases at J, with 17 bases between. The CDR3 runs to 15 residues. The CDR3 DNA follows: TGTGCCAGTAGACAGGTTCCTCCCGACGACACTGAAGCTTTCTTT. Residues: CASRQVPPDDTEAFF.

The V and J genes are TRBV5-6 and TRBJ1-5, with TRBD1 identical over 7 bases. Trimming cost V 1 base and J 3 bases; bases outside gene matches: 4. CDR3 size: 15 residues. Per the germline V gene, CDR1 is SGHDT and CDR2 is YYEEEE. CDR3: CASSLSGGNNQPQHF. CDR3 in DNA: TGTGCCAGCAGCTTGTCAGGGGGGAACAATCAGCCCCAGCATTTT.

This chain connects TRBV5-5 to TRBJ1-5, with 7 bases lining up with TRBD1. J was trimmed by 3 bases and V by 4 bases; bases with no gene match: 4. CDR1 and CDR2 (germline): SGHKS, YYEKEE (reference sequence). The CDR3 contains 14 residues. This chain's CDR3 is CASSPGQNNQPQHF. DNA of the CDR3: TGTGCCAGCAGCCCGGGACAGAACAATCAGCCCCAGCATTTT.

This clone has only one observation. The genes are TRBV13 and TRBJ2-2; 7 positions agree with TRBD1. V shed 0 bases and J 7 bases; nucleotides not matched to a gene: 2. In germline, CDR1 is PRHDT, CDR2 FYEKMQ (reference sequence). The CDR3 loop spans 14 amino acids. In nucleotides, the CDR3 is TGTGCCAGCAGCTTAGGGACAGGGATCGGGGAGCTGTTTTTT. Its translation is CASSLGTGIGELFF. Looking up the rest from reference TRBV13 and TRBJ2-2 gives the full variable domain: AAGVIQSPRHLIKEKRETATLKCYPIPRHDTVYWYQQGPGQDPQFLISFYEKMQSDKGSIPDRFSAQQFSDYHSELNMSSLELGDSALYFCASSLGTGIGELFFGEGSRLTVL.

The chain recombines TRBV9 with TRBJ1-1; D remains unclear. This CDR3 spans 14 amino acids. V was shortened by 0 bases and J by 1 base, with 7 bases between the two germline ends. Per the germline V gene, CDR1 is SGDLS and CDR2 is YYNGEE. Here the CDR3 DNA reads TGTGCCAGCAGCGTAGACAACAGGAACACTGAAGCTTTCTTT. Protein sequence: CASSVDNRNTEAFF.

A few counts support this clone. The chain combines TRBV3-1 (or the pseudogene TRBV3-2) with TRBJ1-1, with a possible D match to TRBD1 (6 bases). Trimming removed 2 bases at V and 5 bases at J, with 21 bases between. The CDR3 runs 17 residues. CDR1 is LGHDT, CDR2 YNNKEL, per germline (reference sequence). Written as DNA, the CDR3 is TGTGCCAGCAGCCAAACAAGCACAGGGTTATTGGGGACTGAAGCTTTCTTT. It codes for CASSQTSTGLLGTEAFF.